Each of the 22 T cell receptor beta chains below was sequenced from the same sample in a study of shared clonotypes between healthy human individuals. Some clones are missing from TCRdb's copy, which holds only in-frame ones; the method was immunoSEQ multiplex PCR. Among 760,000 or so clones listed, around 96% were seen once. CD45RO-negative CD8 cells positively selected for CCR7 made up the naive population, which excluded terminally differentiated effector memory CD45RA+ cells. Sequencing was carried out using naive CD8+ T cells sorted from blood. Receptor source: a man aged 25 to 40 in good health.

The chain employs TRBV28 and TRBJ2-7; D might be TRBD2 (6 bases). The V and J ends lost 3 bases and 0 bases respectively, with 9 bases between them. The length of the CDR3 is 14 residues. Germline V CDR1 and CDR2: MDHEN, SYDVKM. DNA for the CDR3: TGTGCCAGCAGTTTCACCGGGAGCTCCTACGAGCAGTACTTC. Amino acid sequence: CASSFTGSSYEQYF.

The chain uses TRBV7-9 and TRBJ2-1; D unclear. Germline CDR1 is SEHNR and CDR2 is FQNEAQ (reference sequence). The CDR3 has 13 amino acids. The V end was cut by 9 bases, the J end by 4 bases, with 13 bases between. The CDR3 spells CARTKDGYNEQFF. The CDR3 DNA sequence: TGTGCCAGAACGAAAGACGGGTACAATGAGCAGTTCTTC.

The CDR3 bases are TGTGCCACCAGCAGAGCCGCTAAGACTACAGGGGTAAGGGGCGAGCAGTACTTC. Translating it yields CATSRAAKTTGVRGEQYF. The chain employs TRBV15 and TRBJ2-7, with 7 bases identical to TRBD1. This CDR3 comprises 18 residues. CDR1 and CDR2 (germline): LNHNV, YYDKDF (reference sequence). J gave up 6 bases and V 1 base, and 18 bases lay outside the gene matches.

About this clone itself: Other DNA sequences in the sample encode the same CDR3. The CDR3 DNA sequence: TGTGCCAGCAGTTCCCTCAATCAGCCCCAGCATTTT. It yields the protein CASSSLNQPQHF. The V and J genes are TRBV27 and TRBJ1-5; the D is unclear. The CDR3 runs to 12 residues. The germline V gene has CDR1 MNHEY and CDR2 SMNVEV (reference sequence). V lost 4 bases and J 3 bases, leaving 4 bases between the germline ends.

V and J are TRBV6-6 and TRBJ2-1, with TRBD2 matching 14 bases. V lost 6 bases, J lost 9 bases, and 10 bases stayed unmatched. The CDR3 sequence is 16 residues long. The germline gives CDR1 MNHNY, CDR2 SVGAGI (reference sequence). The CDR3 DNA sequence: TGTGCCAGCAGCGACGGGACTAGCGGGAGACATAGTGAGCAGTTCTTC. This translates into CASSDGTSGRHSEQFF.

This chain links TRBV4-3 with TRBJ1-2; D perhaps matches TRBD1 (6 bases). Germline loops: CDR1 LGHNA, CDR2 YSLEER. This CDR3 spans 16 amino acids. The V and J ends lost 3 bases and 4 bases respectively, with 18 bases between them. The CDR3 DNA is TGCGCCAGCAGCCAGGACACTGGGTGGGGGCCCTATGGCTACACCTTC. Translated: CASSQDTGWGPYGYTF.

This chain joins TRBV9 and TRBJ2-5; TRBD1 might be the D (6 bases). V was clipped by 4 bases and J by 0 bases, with 13 bases between them. CDR3 length equals 15 residues. The germline gives CDR1 SGDLS, CDR2 YYNGEE. The CDR3 protein is CASSTSDSDQETQYF. CDR3 bases: TGTGCCAGCAGCACATCGGACAGTGACCAAGAGACCCAGTACTTC.

This clone was seen just once. The germline gene is not matched at one end of the junction; a read error may be the cause. Written as DNA, the CDR3 is TGTGCCAGCACCTTAGGTAGCGGGCCCTACAATGAGCAGTTCTTC. Amino acids: CASTLGSGPYNEQFF. V is TRBV7-6 and J is TRBJ2-1; 7 bases are shared with TRBD2. The CDR3 runs to 15 residues. Germline CDR1 reads SGHVS; CDR2 reads FNYEAQ.

This chain uses TRBV5-1 with TRBJ2-3; tentatively, D is TRBD1 (5 bases). Germline V lookup: CDR1 SGHRS, CDR2 YFSETQ. Between the trimmed V and J ends, which lost 0 bases and 1 base, there was a span of 12 bases. This CDR3 has 16 residues. The CDR3 DNA reads TGCGCCAGCAGCTTGGAGGGGATATTGGGCACAGATACGCAGTATTTT. Its translation: CASSLEGILGTDTQYF.

The rearrangement uses TRBV11-2 and TRBJ2-1; 9 bases fit TRBD2. Trimming took 4 bases from V and 7 from J; bases not matched to a gene: 11. CDR3 length equals 16 residues. Germline CDR1 is SGHAT and CDR2 is FQNNGV. The CDR3 loop reads CASSSPLAGAENEQFF. Here the CDR3 DNA reads TGTGCCAGCAGCTCCCCGTTAGCGGGAGCTGAAAATGAGCAGTTCTTC.

The genes are TRBV10-3 and TRBJ2-1, with D possibly being TRBD2 (5 bases). V was clipped by 4 bases and J by 7 bases, with 8 bases between them. Germline loops: CDR1 ENHRY, CDR2 SYGVKD. CDR3 length equals 12 residues. The CDR3 region has the DNA TGTGCCATCAGTGCGTCGGGAAATGAGCAGTTCTTC. Residues: CAISASGNEQFF.

The V and J genes are TRBV14 and TRBJ1-1; D might be TRBD1 (6 bases). Between the trimmed V and J ends, which lost 1 base and 5 bases, there was a span of 11 bases. The length of the CDR3 is 14 residues. Per the germline V gene, CDR1 is SGHDN and CDR2 is FVKESK. The CDR3 region is CASSQGHRVTEAFF. The CDR3 DNA reads as TGTGCCAGCAGCCAAGGGCACAGGGTGACTGAAGCTTTCTTT.

The chain couples TRBV27 to TRBJ1-5, with 7 positions matching TRBD1. CDR1 and CDR2 (germline): MNHEY, SMNVEV (reference sequence). The length of the CDR3 is 13 residues. V shed 6 bases, J shed 6 bases, and the junction held 5 bases outside the gene matches. The CDR3 protein is CASRQGSSQPQHF. The CDR3 DNA is TGTGCCAGCAGACAGGGGTCATCTCAGCCCCAGCATTTT.

The chain carries TRBV27 and TRBJ1-1; D may be TRBD1 (6 bases). V dropped 5 bases and J dropped 2 bases, with 12 bases sitting between them. CDR3 length: 14 residues. Germline CDR1 reads MNHEY; CDR2 reads SMNVEV (reference sequence). This CDR3 reads CASSRGQFNTEAFF. The DNA of the CDR3 is TGTGCCAGCAGTCGCGGACAGTTCAACACTGAAGCTTTCTTT.

This clone was counted once. The chain has TRBV13 and TRBJ2-7; TRBD2 is a possible D gene (5 bases). Per germline, CDR1 PRHDT and CDR2 FYEKMQ (reference sequence). Trimming stripped 4 bases from V and 2 bases from J, with 9 bases between. The CDR3 runs to 13 residues. DNA for the CDR3: TGTGCCAGCAGCTCTGGCGGGCCCTACGAGCAGTACTTC. Residues: CASSSGGPYEQYF.

The V call is TRBV6-5, the J call TRBJ2-3, with TRBD2 matching over 7 bases. Germline V gives CDR1 MNHEY, CDR2 SVGAGI. Losses at the gene ends were 1 base for V and 5 bases for J; bases not matched to a gene: 3. The CDR3 has 14 residues. CDR3 protein: CASSYYGGLDTQYF. The CDR3 nucleotides read TGTGCCAGCAGTTACTACGGGGGGTTAGATACGCAGTATTTT.

This sequence joins TRBV7-9 and TRBJ2-7; TRBD1 or TRBD2 may be the D gene (5 bases each). This CDR3 is built from 14 residues. V lost 5 bases and J lost 2, with 13 bases in between. The V gene's germline CDR1 is SEHNR and CDR2 FQNEAQ (reference sequence). CDR3 nucleotides: TGTGCCAGCAGCCAGGGAGACAGACCCTACGAGCAGTACTTC. Translation gives CASSQGDRPYEQYF.

This chain uses TRBV12-5 with TRBJ2-1, with 12 bases lining up with TRBD2. Germline trimming cut 6 bases from V and 7 bases from J; bases unmatched to any gene: 7. Germline CDR1 is LGHNT and CDR2 is FRNRAP. The CDR3 covers 15 residues. DNA of the CDR3: TGTGCTAGTGGCTCGGGACTAGCGGGTAGGAATGAGCAGTTCTTC. Translating gives CASGSGLAGRNEQFF.

The V gene is TRBV5-5, the J gene TRBJ2-7, with D possibly matching TRBD2 (5 bases). V was shortened by 4 bases and J by 2 bases, with 10 bases between the two germline ends. The germline V gene encodes CDR1 SGHKS and CDR2 YYEKEE (reference sequence). The CDR3 spans 13 residues. CDR3: CASSITGAYEQYF. CDR3 nucleotide sequence: TGTGCCAGCAGCATCACCGGGGCCTACGAGCAGTACTTC.

This chain uses TRBV6-5 with TRBJ2-7; D might be TRBD1 (5 bases). The CDR3 is made up of 12 amino acids. The V end lost 10 bases, the J end lost 0 bases, and 10 bases lay between the germline ends. Germline assignment: CDR1 MNHEY and CDR2 SVGAGI. CDR3 amino acids: CATAGYSYEQYF. The CDR3 DNA reads TGTGCCACCGCAGGGTACTCCTACGAGCAGTACTTC.

The rearrangement links TRBV29-1 to TRBJ1-2; no firm D call. Looked up from germline, CDR1 is SQVTM and CDR2 is ANQGSEA. Trimming stripped 3 bases from V and 0 bases from J, with 8 bases between. CDR3 length equals 13 residues. This CDR3 is CSVETVANYGYTF. CDR3 in DNA: TGCAGCGTTGAGACGGTCGCTAACTATGGCTACACCTTC.

The chain carries TRBV7-6 and TRBJ2-5, with TRBD2 identical over 14 bases. CDR1 is SGHVS and CDR2 is FNYEAQ in the germline V gene. The length of the CDR3 is 15 residues. The V gene end was trimmed by 5 bases and the J gene end by 4 bases; junction bases not matched to a gene: 3. The CDR3 here is CASSTGTSGRETQYF. In DNA, the CDR3 is TGTGCCAGCAGCACCGGGACTAGCGGGAGAGAGACCCAGTACTTC.